These 32 T cell receptor beta chains originate from one sample sequenced in a study of neurological immune-mediated disorders. TCRdb independently ran MiXCR on the 5' RACE reads; one entry per CDR3 protein. The repertoire holds approximately 70,000 distinct CDR3 sequences, with roughly 10% as singletons. The time point was: longitudinal time-point 1 (baseline). The source material was PBMCs. The receptors shown here come from a young man in good health.

Many counts were recorded for this clonotype. The J gene is TRBJ2-3, the V gene TRBV5-6; 12 positions match TRBD2. This CDR3 is built from 14 residues. Germline CDR1 and CDR2: SGHDT and YYEEEE. The junction had 0 bases not matched to a gene; V was cut back by 1 base and J by 6 bases. Written as DNA, the CDR3 is TGTGCCAGCAGCTTGACTAGCGGGAGGGATACGCAGTATTTT. It codes for CASSLTSGRDTQYF.

Many counts were recorded for this clonotype. This chain joins TRBV9 and TRBJ1-6, with D possibly being TRBD1 (5 bases). Trimming cost V 3 bases and J 10 bases, with 14 bases left between them. The CDR3 contains 14 residues. CDR1 is SGDLS, CDR2 YYNGEE, per germline. CDR3 nucleotides: TGTGCCAGCAGCGCTAGAGGGGAATACTCACCCCTCCACTTT. Protein sequence: CASSARGEYSPLHF.

This clonotype has at least ten counts. J is TRBJ2-3 and V is TRBV24-1, with 10 bases matching TRBD2. The CDR3 is made up of 14 amino acids. Unmatched junction bases numbered 2, after V lost 3 bases and J lost 6 bases. Per the germline V gene, CDR1 is KGHDR and CDR2 is SFDVKD. CDR3: CATSDLAGADTQYF. CDR3 sequence (DNA): TGTGCCACCAGTGATCTAGCGGGAGCGGATACGCAGTATTTT.

This chain connects TRBV5-1 to TRBJ1-2, with TRBD1 as a possible D gene (6 bases). The CDR3 totals 13 residues. Trimming left V 3 bases short and J 9 bases short, with 15 bases between. The germline gives CDR1 SGHRS, CDR2 YFSETQ. The CDR3 DNA follows: TGCGCCAGCAGCTCGGACAGTAGCCTTAGCTACACCTTC. Protein sequence: CASSSDSSLSYTF.

This clonotype was recorded many times. The rearrangement uses TRBV5-1 and TRBJ2-5; 11 nucleotides align to TRBD2. The CDR3 extends over 14 amino acids. Germline V gives CDR1 SGHRS, CDR2 YFSETQ. The ends lost 5 bases at V and 1 base at J; junction bases unmatched: 1. The CDR3 nucleotides are TGCGCCAGCAGACTAGCGGGGGTCCAAGAGACCCAGTACTTC. Its translation: CASRLAGVQETQYF.

The chain has TRBV10-2 and TRBJ1-4; D is uncertain. From germline, CDR1 is WSHSY and CDR2 SAAADI. V was shortened by 7 bases and J by 0 bases, with 6 bases between the two germline ends. CDR3 length: 13 amino acids. The CDR3 region is CASTRATNEKLFF. DNA for the CDR3: TGCGCCAGCACTCGCGCAACTAATGAAAAACTGTTTTTT.

This clonotype was seen at least ten times. The CDR3 sequence: CASSHPDGYTEAFF. In nucleotides, the CDR3 is TGCGCCAGCAGCCACCCGGACGGGTACACTGAAGCTTTCTTT. The J gene is TRBJ1-1, the V gene TRBV5-1; D is unclear. The V gene lost 4 bases and the J gene lost 3 bases, with 13 bases spanning the gap. Germline CDR1 is SGHRS and CDR2 is YFSETQ. This CDR3 is 14 amino acids long. The whole variable domain, filled in from reference TRBV5-1 and TRBJ1-1, reads KAGVTQTPRYLIKTRGQQVTLSCSPISGHRSVSWYQQTPGQGLQFLFEYFSETQRNKGNFPGRFSGRQFSNSRSEMNVSTLELGDSALYLCASSHPDGYTEAFFGQGTRLTVV.

This clonotype was seen more than once but under ten times. The rearrangement uses TRBV5-1 and TRBJ1-1; maybe TRBD1 (6 bases). This CDR3 region has 15 residues. From germline, CDR1 is SGHRS and CDR2 YFSETQ. Trimming took 4 bases from V and 0 from J, leaving 13 bases between them. CDR3 sequence (DNA): TGCGCCAGCAGCCACGGGGACACGGTGAACACTGAAGCTTTCTTT. Amino acids: CASSHGDTVNTEAFF.

This clonotype was recorded at least ten times. The CDR3 loop is CASSFGGQGEAFF. CDR3 nucleotide sequence: TGTGCCAGCAGTTTTGGGGGACAGGGTGAAGCTTTCTTT. The chain carries TRBV12-3 or TRBV12-4 and TRBJ1-1; 9 nucleotides match TRBD1. V lost 3 bases to trimming and J lost 7 bases; unmatched junction nucleotides: 3. This CDR3 region has 13 residues.

This clonotype occurred many times. This rearrangement joins TRBV10-1 to TRBJ2-7; the D gene is possibly TRBD2 (5 bases). The CDR3 has 15 amino acids. The V and J ends lost 5 bases and 2 bases respectively, with 16 bases between them. CDR1 and CDR2 from the germline V gene are WNHNN and SYGVQD (reference sequence). CDR3 sequence reads: CASSRGAALPYEQYF. CDR3 nucleotides: TGCGCCAGCAGTCGGGGAGCCGCTTTGCCCTACGAGCAGTACTTC.

This clonotype was found many times. V gene TRBV20-1 combines with J gene TRBJ2-5; 12 bases are a match to TRBD2. Germline assignment: CDR1 DFQATT and CDR2 SNEGSKA (reference sequence). The J segment lost 0 bases and the V segment lost 1 base, leaving 6 bases of the junction unmatched. This CDR3 comprises 17 residues. The CDR3 DNA is TGCAGTGCTAGAGTACTAGCGGGAGGCTTTAACCAAGAGACCCAGTACTTC. This encodes CSARVLAGGFNQETQYF.

This clonotype was observed a handful of times. This chain connects TRBV10-1 to TRBJ2-1; D uncertain. Trimming shortened V by 5 bases and J by 3 bases, and 5 bases separated the two germline ends. Germline V lookup: CDR1 WNHNN, CDR2 SYGVQD (reference sequence). The CDR3 has 12 residues. The CDR3 spells CASSTDYNEQFF. In DNA, the CDR3 is TGCGCCAGCAGTACCGACTACAATGAGCAGTTCTTC.

This clonotype has ten or more counts. This chain uses TRBV20-1 with TRBJ2-3, with 12 bases identical to TRBD2. Germline lookup yields CDR1 DFQATT and CDR2 SNEGSKA (reference sequence). This CDR3 spans 16 amino acids. The junction had 9 bases not matched to a gene; V was cut back by 2 bases and J by 6 bases. The CDR3 spells CSARPSTTSGSDTQYF. In DNA, the CDR3 is TGCAGTGCTAGACCTTCCACGACTAGCGGGAGTGATACGCAGTATTTT.

V gene TRBV12-3 or TRBV12-4 combines with J gene TRBJ2-7, with D possibly TRBD2 on 5 matching bases. CDR3 length: 13 residues. The V gene lost 3 bases and the J gene lost 1 base, with 7 bases spanning the gap. The CDR3 nucleotides read TGTGCCAGCAGTTTCGGGGAGTCCTACGAGCAGTACTTC. It specifies CASSFGESYEQYF.

This clonotype was picked up many times. This rearrangement joins TRBV7-2 to TRBJ2-3; D is perhaps TRBD2 (5 bases). Trimming shortened V by 5 bases and J by 4 bases, and 19 bases separated the two germline ends. The CDR3 consists of 16 residues. CDR1 is SGHTA, CDR2 FQGNSA, per germline. The CDR3 DNA follows: TGTGCCAGCAGCCCCGGGGAAATGTCATTCGCAGATACGCAGTATTTT. Translating it yields CASSPGEMSFADTQYF. Full variable domain (missing parts from reference TRBV7-2 and TRBJ2-3): GAGVSQSPSNKVTEKGKDVELRCDPISGHTALYWYRQSLGQGLEFLIYFQGNSAPDKSGLPSDRFSAERTGGSVSTLTIQRTQQEDSAVYLCASSPGEMSFADTQYFGPGTRLTVL.

The sample holds many counts of this clonotype. The chain has TRBV5-1 and TRBJ2-7, with D hard to call. Trimming cost V 5 bases and J 4 bases, with 7 bases left between them. CDR1 is SGHRS, CDR2 YFSETQ, per germline. The CDR3 runs 11 residues. The CDR3 DNA sequence: TGCGCCAGCAGAAAGCAGTACGAGCAGTACTTC. It translates to CASRKQYEQYF.

The sample holds many counts of this clonotype. V gene TRBV4-2 combines with J gene TRBJ1-3; no reliable D call. Germline assignment: CDR1 LGHNA and CDR2 YNFKEQ. Deletions cut 3 bases from V and 0 bases from J, with 12 bases between. The CDR3 covers 16 residues. CDR3 amino acids: CASSHVSSSSGNTIYF. In nucleotides, the CDR3 is TGTGCCAGCAGCCATGTTAGTTCCAGCTCTGGAAACACCATATATTTT.

This clonotype was counted many times. The chain recombines TRBV6-5 with TRBJ2-7; a weak D match, TRBD1 (6 bases). This CDR3 has 15 residues. Germline V lookup: CDR1 MNHEY, CDR2 SVGAGI. Trimming took 4 bases from V and 4 from J, leaving 17 bases between them. CDR3 DNA sequence: TGTGCCAGCAGTTTTTCCACAGGGCCACTTTACGAGCAGTACTTC. Translated, it gives CASSFSTGPLYEQYF.

This clonotype has at least ten counts. This chain joins TRBV5-1 and TRBJ1-1; D may be TRBD1 (6 bases). Germline V gene sequence: CDR1 SGHRS, CDR2 YFSETQ. V shed 0 bases and J shed 4 bases, with 10 bases lying between them. This CDR3 has 14 amino acids. CDR3 DNA sequence: TGCGCCAGCAGCTTGGCCGGAGGGGGCACTGAAGCTTTCTTT. Its translation: CASSLAGGGTEAFF.

The table lists this clonotype with many counts. The genes are TRBV7-2 and TRBJ2-1, with 8 positions matching TRBD2. The V segment lost 4 bases and the J segment 0 bases; nucleotides outside the gene matches: 8. Per the germline V gene, CDR1 is SGHTA and CDR2 is FQGNSA. This CDR3 has 17 amino acids. Here the CDR3 DNA reads TGTGCCAGCAGCTCAGGACTAGCAAGGAGCTCCTACAATGAGCAGTTCTTC. Translation gives CASSSGLARSSYNEQFF. Drawing the rest from reference TRBV7-2 and TRBJ2-1, the complete variable domain is GAGVSQSPSNKVTEKGKDVELRCDPISGHTALYWYRQSLGQGLEFLIYFQGNSAPDKSGLPSDRFSAERTGGSVSTLTIQRTQQEDSAVYLCASSSGLARSSYNEQFFGPGTRLTVL.

This clonotype was detected ten times or more. The chain has TRBV28 and TRBJ2-7, with D maybe TRBD2 (6 bases). Trimming left V 5 bases short and J 1 base short, with 15 bases between. The CDR3 is made up of 15 amino acids. Germline loops: CDR1 MDHEN, CDR2 SYDVKM. The CDR3 sequence: CASSPRVSGSYEQYF. CDR3 in DNA: TGTGCCAGCAGTCCCCGAGTTAGCGGTTCCTACGAGCAGTACTTC.

This clonotype was seen many times. The chain links TRBV20-1 to TRBJ1-2; 9 bases map to TRBD1. The CDR3 totals 16 residues. The V and J ends lost 0 bases and 5 bases, in that order; junction bases with no gene match: 10. In germline, CDR1 is DFQATT, CDR2 SNEGSKA (reference sequence). The CDR3 nucleotides read TGCAGTGCTAGAGACCAAACAGGGGGCGGAATTTATGGCTACACCTTC. The encoded protein is CSARDQTGGGIYGYTF.

Ten or more counts support this clonotype. This chain links TRBV24-1 with TRBJ2-3; 7 bases agree with TRBD2. Germline loops: CDR1 KGHDR, CDR2 SFDVKD. V gave up 5 bases and J gave up 6 bases; unmatched junction bases: 16. The CDR3 runs to 17 residues. CDR3 amino acids: CATSGPGSGTTPDTQYF. The DNA for the CDR3 is TGTGCCACCAGTGGCCCCGGTTCCGGGACTACACCCGATACGCAGTATTTT.

This clonotype was found many times. This chain joins TRBV12-3 or TRBV12-4 and TRBJ2-5, with D maybe TRBD2 (5 bases). The V end lost 3 bases, the J end lost 5 bases, and 10 bases lay between the germline ends. This CDR3 spans 13 amino acids. CDR3 bases: TGTGCCAGCAGTTTTGGGGTAGCGGAGACCCAGTACTTC. It specifies CASSFGVAETQYF.

The V gene is TRBV6-5, the J gene TRBJ2-2, with 15 positions matching TRBD2. This CDR3 has 17 amino acids. CDR1 and CDR2 from the germline V gene are MNHEY and SVGAGI. Trimming cost V 6 bases and J 6 bases; bases outside gene matches: 8. The DNA of the CDR3 is TGTGCCAGCAGAGGACTAGCGGGAGGGCTAATGGCCGGGGAGCTGTTTTTT. This codes for CASRGLAGGLMAGELFF.

This clonotype was detected ten times or more. V usage is TRBV10-3 and J usage is TRBJ2-1; D call uncertain. The CDR3 extends over 11 amino acids. CDR1 and CDR2 from the germline V gene are ENHRY and SYGVKD. The V gene lost 5 bases and the J gene lost 9 bases, with 8 bases spanning the gap. CDR3 sequence: CAISQGPEQFF. CDR3 sequence (DNA): TGTGCCATCAGTCAAGGGCCTGAGCAGTTCTTC.

This clonotype was observed at least ten times. V gene TRBV4-2 combines with J gene TRBJ1-1; D uncertain. CDR1 is LGHNA, CDR2 YNFKEQ, per germline. The CDR3 sequence is 15 residues long. V was trimmed by 4 bases and J by 0 bases, leaving 12 bases between them. For the CDR3, the DNA is TGTGCCAGCAGCCTCATGGAGAAAATGAACACTGAAGCTTTCTTT. It encodes CASSLMEKMNTEAFF.

In its sample, this clonotype was seen a few times. The V call is TRBV18, the J call TRBJ2-5; tentative D call: TRBD2 (5 bases). The germline V and J ends were trimmed by 4 bases and 0 bases, with 12 bases remaining between them. Germline V gives CDR1 KGHSH, CDR2 LQKENI. The CDR3 loop spans 15 amino acids. CDR3 coding DNA: TGTGCCAGCTCACGGACTGCGGATAACCAAGAGACCCAGTACTTC. Its translation: CASSRTADNQETQYF.

This clonotype was counted ten times or more. V and J are TRBV6-1 and TRBJ1-1, with D unclear. From germline, CDR1 is MNHNS and CDR2 SASEGT. Trimming shortened V by 1 base and J by 4 bases, and 7 bases separated the two germline ends. This CDR3 region has 13 residues. CDR3 amino acids: CASSEDGFTEAFF. CDR3 sequence (DNA): TGTGCCAGCAGTGAAGATGGATTCACTGAAGCTTTCTTT.

This clonotype has ten or more counts. The chain combines TRBV5-6 with TRBJ2-1; D ambiguous. Germline V CDR1 and CDR2: SGHDT, YYEEEE. The V end was cut by 2 bases, the J end by 9 bases, with 12 bases between. The CDR3 totals 13 residues. CDR3 DNA sequence: TGTGCCAGCAGCTTAGGGTCGGTGAGTGAGCAGTTCTTC. Protein sequence: CASSLGSVSEQFF. The full variable domain, completed using reference TRBV5-6 and TRBJ2-1, is DAGVTQSPTHLIKTRGQQVTLRCSPKSGHDTVSWYQQALGQGPQFIFQYYEEEERQRGNFPDRFSGHQFPNYSSELNVNALLLGDSALYLCASSLGSVSEQFFGPGTRLTVL.

At least ten counts were recorded for this clonotype. V gene TRBV10-3 combines with J gene TRBJ2-7, with TRBD1 as a possible D gene (5 bases). CDR3 length: 11 residues. Germline CDR1 reads ENHRY; CDR2 reads SYGVKD. The V and J ends lost 11 bases and 3 bases respectively, with 11 bases between them. CDR3 DNA: TGTGCCCAGGGTAACGGCTACGAGCAGTACTTC. It is translated as CAQGNGYEQYF.

This clonotype was recorded many times. This chain links TRBV7-8 with TRBJ2-1; D is possibly TRBD2 (6 bases). Germline V lookup: CDR1 SGHVS, CDR2 FQNEAQ. The CDR3 covers 16 residues. Trimming removed 6 bases at V and 2 bases at J, with 17 bases between. The CDR3 loop reads CASSLYRDSAYNEQFF. DNA of the CDR3: TGTGCCAGCAGTCTTTACCGGGACTCCGCCTACAATGAGCAGTTCTTC.